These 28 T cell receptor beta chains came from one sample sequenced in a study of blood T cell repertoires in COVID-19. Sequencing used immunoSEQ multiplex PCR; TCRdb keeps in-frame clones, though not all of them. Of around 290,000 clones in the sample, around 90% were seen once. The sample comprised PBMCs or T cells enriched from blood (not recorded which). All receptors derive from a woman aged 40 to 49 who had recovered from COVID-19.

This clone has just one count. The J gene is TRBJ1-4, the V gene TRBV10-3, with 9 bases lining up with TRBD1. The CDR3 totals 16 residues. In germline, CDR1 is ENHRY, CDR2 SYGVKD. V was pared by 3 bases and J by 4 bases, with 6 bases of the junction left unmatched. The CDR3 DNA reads TGTGCCATCAGTGACCCGGACAGGGGCTATAATGAAAAACTGTTTTTT. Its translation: CAISDPDRGYNEKLFF.

CDR3 sequence reads: CASSLNGYTF. The CDR3 coding sequence is TGTGCCAGCAGTTTAAATGGCTACACCTTC. The chain recombines TRBV5-8 with TRBJ1-2, with D hard to call. Germline V CDR1 and CDR2: SGHTS, YDEGEE. CDR3 length: 10 amino acids. V was clipped by 5 bases and J by 6 bases, with 5 bases between them.

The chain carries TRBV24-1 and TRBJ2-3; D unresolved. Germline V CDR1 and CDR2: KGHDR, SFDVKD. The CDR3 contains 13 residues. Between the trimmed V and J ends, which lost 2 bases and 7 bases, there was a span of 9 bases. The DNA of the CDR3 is TGTGCCACCAGTGATTATCAGGAAAATACGCAGTATTTT. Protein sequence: CATSDYQENTQYF.

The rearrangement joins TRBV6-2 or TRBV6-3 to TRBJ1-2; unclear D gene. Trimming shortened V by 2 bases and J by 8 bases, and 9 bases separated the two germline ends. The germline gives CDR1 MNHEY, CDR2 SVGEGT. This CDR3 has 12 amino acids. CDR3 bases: TGTGCCAGCAGTTACGGAGGGTCCGGCTACACCTTC. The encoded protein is CASSYGGSGYTF.

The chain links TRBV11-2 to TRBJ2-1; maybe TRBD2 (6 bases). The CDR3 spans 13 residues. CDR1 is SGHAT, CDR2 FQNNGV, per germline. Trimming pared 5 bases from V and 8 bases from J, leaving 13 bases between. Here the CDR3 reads CASSHARRDEQFF. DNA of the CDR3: TGTGCCAGCAGCCATGCCAGGAGGGATGAGCAGTTCTTC.

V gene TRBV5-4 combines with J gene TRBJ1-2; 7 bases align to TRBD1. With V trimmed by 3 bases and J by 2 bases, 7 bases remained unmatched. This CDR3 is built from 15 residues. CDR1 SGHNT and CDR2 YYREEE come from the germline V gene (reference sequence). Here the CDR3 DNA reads TGTGCCAGCAGCTCACCGGACAGGCCCAACTATGGCTACACCTTC. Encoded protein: CASSSPDRPNYGYTF.

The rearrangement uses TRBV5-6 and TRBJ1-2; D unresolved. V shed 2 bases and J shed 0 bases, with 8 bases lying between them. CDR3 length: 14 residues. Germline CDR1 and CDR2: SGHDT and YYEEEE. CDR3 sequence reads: CASSFGTANYGYTF. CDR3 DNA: TGTGCCAGCAGCTTCGGCACAGCTAACTATGGCTACACCTTC.

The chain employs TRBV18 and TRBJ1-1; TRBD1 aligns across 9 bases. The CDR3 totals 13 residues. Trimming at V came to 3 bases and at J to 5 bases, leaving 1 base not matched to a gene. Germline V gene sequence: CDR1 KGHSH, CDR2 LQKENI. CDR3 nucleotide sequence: TGTGCCAGCTCACCCGGGACAGGGACTGAAGCTTTCTTT. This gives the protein CASSPGTGTEAFF.

The CDR3 loop is CSVDKGDREGYGYTF. The CDR3 coding sequence is TGCAGCGTTGATAAGGGAGACAGGGAAGGCTATGGCTACACCTTC. J is TRBJ1-2 and V is TRBV29-1; TRBD1 matches 7 bases. V lost 3 bases and J lost 4; bases outside the gene matches: 11. CDR3 length: 15 residues. Germline CDR1 reads SQVTM; CDR2 reads ANQGSEA.

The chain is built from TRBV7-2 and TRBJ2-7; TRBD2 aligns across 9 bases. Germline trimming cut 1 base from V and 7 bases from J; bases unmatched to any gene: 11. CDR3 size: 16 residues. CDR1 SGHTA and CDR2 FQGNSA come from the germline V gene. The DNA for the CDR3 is TGTGCCAGCAGCTTAGGCGGCGGGAGGGCCATCCGGGAGCAGTACTTC. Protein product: CASSLGGGRAIREQYF.

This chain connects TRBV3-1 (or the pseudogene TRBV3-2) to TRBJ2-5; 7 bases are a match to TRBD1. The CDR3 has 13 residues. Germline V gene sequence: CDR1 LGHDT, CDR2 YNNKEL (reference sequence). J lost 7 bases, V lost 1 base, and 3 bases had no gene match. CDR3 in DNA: TGTGCCAGCAGCCAAGGGCGACAGGGGACCCAGTACTTC. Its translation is CASSQGRQGTQYF.

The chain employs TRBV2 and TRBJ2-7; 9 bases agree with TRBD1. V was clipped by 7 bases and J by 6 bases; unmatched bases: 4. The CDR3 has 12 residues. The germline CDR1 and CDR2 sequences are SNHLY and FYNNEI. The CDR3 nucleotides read TGTGCCAGCACCCAGGACAGGGGCGAGCAGTACTTC. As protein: CASTQDRGEQYF.

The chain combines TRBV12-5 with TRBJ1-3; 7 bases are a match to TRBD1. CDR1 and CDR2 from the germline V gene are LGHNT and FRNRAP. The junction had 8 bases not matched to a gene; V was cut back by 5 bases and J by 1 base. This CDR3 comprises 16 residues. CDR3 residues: CASGVNTGASGNTIYF. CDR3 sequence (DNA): TGTGCTAGTGGTGTAAATACAGGGGCGTCTGGAAACACCATATATTTT.

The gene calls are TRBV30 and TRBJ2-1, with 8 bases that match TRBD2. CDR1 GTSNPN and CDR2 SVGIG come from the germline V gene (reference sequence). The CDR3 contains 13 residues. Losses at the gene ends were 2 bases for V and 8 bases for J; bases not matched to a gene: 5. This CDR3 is CAWSRGGPDEQFF. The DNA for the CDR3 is TGTGCCTGGAGTCGGGGGGGCCCGGATGAGCAGTTCTTC.

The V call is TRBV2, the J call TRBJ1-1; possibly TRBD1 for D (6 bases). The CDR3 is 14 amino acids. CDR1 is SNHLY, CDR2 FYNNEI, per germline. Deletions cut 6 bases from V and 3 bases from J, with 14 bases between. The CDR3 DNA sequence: TGTGCCAGCAGGACCGGGACACCGGACACTGAAGCTTTCTTT. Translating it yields CASRTGTPDTEAFF.

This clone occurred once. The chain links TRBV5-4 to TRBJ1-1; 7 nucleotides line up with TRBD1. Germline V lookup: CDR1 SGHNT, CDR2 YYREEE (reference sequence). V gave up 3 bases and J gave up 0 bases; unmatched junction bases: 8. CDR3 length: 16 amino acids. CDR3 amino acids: CASSSEGQPMNTEAFF. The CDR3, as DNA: TGTGCCAGCAGCTCGGAGGGACAGCCCATGAACACTGAAGCTTTCTTT.

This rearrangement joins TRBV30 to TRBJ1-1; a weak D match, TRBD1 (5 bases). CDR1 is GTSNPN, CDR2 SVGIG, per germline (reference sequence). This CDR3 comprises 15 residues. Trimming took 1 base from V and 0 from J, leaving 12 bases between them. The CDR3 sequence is CAWSASGFLNTEAFF. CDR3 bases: TGTGCCTGGAGTGCGTCAGGGTTCCTGAACACTGAAGCTTTCTTT.

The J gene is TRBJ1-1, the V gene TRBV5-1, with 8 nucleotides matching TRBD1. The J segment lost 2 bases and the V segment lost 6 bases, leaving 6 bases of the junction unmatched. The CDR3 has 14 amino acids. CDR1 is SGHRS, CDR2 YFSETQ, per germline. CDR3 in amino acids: CASNPTGANTEAFF. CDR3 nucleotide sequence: TGCGCCAGCAACCCGACAGGGGCTAACACTGAAGCTTTCTTT.

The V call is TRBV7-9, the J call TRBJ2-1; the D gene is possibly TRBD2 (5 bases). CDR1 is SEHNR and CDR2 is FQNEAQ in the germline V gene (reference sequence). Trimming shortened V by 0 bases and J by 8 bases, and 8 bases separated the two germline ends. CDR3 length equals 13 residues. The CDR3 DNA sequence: TGTGCCAGCAGCTTAGCTGGAGGAGATGAGCAGTTCTTC. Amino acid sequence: CASSLAGGDEQFF.

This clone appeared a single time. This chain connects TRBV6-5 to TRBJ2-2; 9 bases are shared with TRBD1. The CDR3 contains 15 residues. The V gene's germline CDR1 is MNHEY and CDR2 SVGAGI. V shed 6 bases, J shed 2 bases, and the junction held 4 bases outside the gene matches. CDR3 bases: TGTGCCAGCAGGCACAGGGGGCGAAACACCGGGGAGCTGTTTTTT. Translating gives CASRHRGRNTGELFF.

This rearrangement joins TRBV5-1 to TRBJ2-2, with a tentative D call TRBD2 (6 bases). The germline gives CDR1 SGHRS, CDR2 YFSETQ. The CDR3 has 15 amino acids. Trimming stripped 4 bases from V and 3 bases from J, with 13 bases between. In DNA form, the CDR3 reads TGCGCCAGCAGCAGGGACTTATCTGACACCGGGGAGCTGTTTTTT. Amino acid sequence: CASSRDLSDTGELFF.

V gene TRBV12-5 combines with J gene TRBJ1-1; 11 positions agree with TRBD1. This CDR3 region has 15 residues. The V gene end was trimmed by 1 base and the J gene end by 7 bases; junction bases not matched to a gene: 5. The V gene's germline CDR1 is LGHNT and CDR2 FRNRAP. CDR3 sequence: CASGLDPDRGLEAFF. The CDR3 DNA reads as TGTGCTAGTGGTTTGGACCCGGACAGGGGGCTTGAAGCTTTCTTT.

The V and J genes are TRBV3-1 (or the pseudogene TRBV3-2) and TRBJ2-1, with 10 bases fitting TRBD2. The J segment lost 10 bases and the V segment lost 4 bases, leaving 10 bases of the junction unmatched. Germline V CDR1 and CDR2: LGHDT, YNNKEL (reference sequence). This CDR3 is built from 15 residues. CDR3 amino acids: CASSPKLAGPVEQFF. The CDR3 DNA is TGTGCCAGCAGCCCCAAACTAGCGGGGCCCGTCGAGCAGTTCTTC.

The CDR3 here is CASRSSGANVLTF. The CDR3 DNA reads as TGTGCCAGCAGGTCGTCTGGGGCCAACGTCCTGACTTTC. The chain carries TRBV7-2 and TRBJ2-6; D unresolved. Trimming left V 6 bases short and J 1 base short, with 4 bases between. The CDR3 runs to 13 residues. Germline-derived CDR1 and CDR2 are SGHTA and FQGNSA.

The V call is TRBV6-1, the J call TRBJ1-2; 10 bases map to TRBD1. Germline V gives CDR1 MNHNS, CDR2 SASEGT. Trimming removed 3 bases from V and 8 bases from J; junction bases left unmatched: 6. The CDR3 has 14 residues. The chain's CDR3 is CASSEGDRGYGYTF. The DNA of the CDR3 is TGTGCCAGCAGTGAGGGGGACAGGGGTTACGGCTACACCTTC.

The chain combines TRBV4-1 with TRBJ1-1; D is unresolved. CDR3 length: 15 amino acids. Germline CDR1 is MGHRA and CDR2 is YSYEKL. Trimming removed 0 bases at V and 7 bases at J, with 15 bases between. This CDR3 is CASSQDKGGLNEAFF. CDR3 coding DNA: TGCGCCAGCAGCCAAGATAAAGGAGGGTTAAATGAAGCTTTCTTT.

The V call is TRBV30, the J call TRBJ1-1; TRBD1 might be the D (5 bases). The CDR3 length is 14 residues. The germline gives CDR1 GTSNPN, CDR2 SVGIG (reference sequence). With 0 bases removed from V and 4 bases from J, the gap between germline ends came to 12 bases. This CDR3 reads CAWSVGVLFTEAFF. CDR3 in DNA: TGTGCCTGGAGTGTAGGGGTACTTTTCACTGAAGCTTTCTTT.

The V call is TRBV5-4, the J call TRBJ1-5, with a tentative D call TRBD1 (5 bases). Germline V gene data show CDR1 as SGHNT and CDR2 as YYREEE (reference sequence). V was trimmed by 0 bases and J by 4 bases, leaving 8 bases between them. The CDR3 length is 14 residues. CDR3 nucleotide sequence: TGTGCCAGCAGCTTGGATGGGGGGAATCAGCCCCAGCATTTT. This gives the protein CASSLDGGNQPQHF.